This T cell receptor (beta chain) emerged from a study of shared clonotypes between healthy human individuals (dated by TCRdb to 2018 to 2021). Notes on the research overall: The cohort comprised a couple of women and a few men aged 18 to 49 years. For each donor, CD4 naive and CD4 memory were each run on three plates, CD8 naive on two plates, and CD8 memory on one plate. The study deeply sequenced blood TCR repertoires of roughly five healthy adults to estimate repertoire size and the extent of clonotype sharing between individuals. To increase sequencing depth and limit assay-specific biases, TCR repertoire library preparation and sequencing were carried out by different laboratories using diverse techniques. Between about 0.9 and 9 billion PBMCs per donor were obtained by leukapheresis. What the research found in general, with its limitations: The genetic and exposure-history diversity represented was limited by the small number of donors. Sharing across a handful of donors was observed for approximately 5% of naive CD4, 3% to 3.5% of naive CD8, about 2.3% of memory CD4, and approximately 0.41% of memory CD8 clonotypes. Pairwise subsampling led to the expectation that sequencing depth would affect the degree of clonotype sharing among donors. Even with the large sequencing depth, rarefaction of the sorted-subset datasets indicated that sequencing was incomplete. Higher generation probabilities were observed for clonotypes shared by all four sorted-subset donors than for non-shared clonotypes. Estimated clonotype richness was generally larger for naive than for memory subsets. Sampling was restricted to blood, and TCR repertoires in tissue are likely to differ from TCR repertoires in blood.

Reading the germline V gene gives CDR1 SGHVS and CDR2 FQNEAQ. The junction carries 15 bases between V and J, which are trimmed by 2 bases and 4 bases respectively. The CDR3 covers 15 residues, taking in both the cysteine and the phenylalanine. Kept here is only the CDR3 DNA, which spans 45 bases and is read in frame from base 1. As to this clone: It has no known antigen specificity. No much larger clonotype is one base removed from it; base qualities were not supplied.

Using the deep immunoSEQ assay, multiplex PCR amplified TCR CDR3 regions from genomic DNA. Genomic DNA extracted from each cell subset was distributed evenly over all wells of several immunoSEQ 96-well plates, and each plate served as one replicate. For sorted subsets, 200 ng of genomic DNA, equivalent to around 30,000 T cell genomes, went into each replicate PCR. Purified libraries were measured with a Qubit 3.0 fluorometer, size-checked on a Bioanalyzer 2100, and measured again with the KAPA Library Quantification kit. A separate single-read 150-cycle Illumina NextSeq 550 flow cell was used to sequence each immunoSEQ 96-well plate. Per the source publication's procedure: The immunoSEQ output contained only junctional sequences without quality scores, so filtering could not match that applied to full-length reads. Sequences were annotated with PyIR, a Python wrapper for IgBLAST v1.9, using IMGT germline references to assign V/J genes and CDR3. Any read was removed if the V/J assignment was weak (E-value above 1e-6), the CDR3 was missing, or the read contained stop codons, out-of-frame junctions, or ambiguous translated residues. V3J clonotypes were defined as sequences sharing an identical inferred V gene, J gene, and CDR3 amino acid sequence. To compute the percentage overlap between repertoires, the number of shared unique clonotypes was divided by the size of the smaller repertoire. RTK rarefaction, the Chao1 estimator, and Recon v2.1 estimates of unobserved clonotypes were used to assess repertoire richness. Generation probabilities were computed with OLGA for all TCRbeta clonotypes obtained by the gDNA method from several donors. TCRdb's version of the immuneACCESS table is confined to in-frame rearrangements and falls short of the full clone set. An unresolved V gene accounts for under half of the shortfall where checked; the remainder is of unknown origin. V and J calls and clone size are those listed in that table; D and trimming were worked out from the DNA. Across this sample there are over a million clones, with approximately 96% seen only once. Roughly 1.1% of the sample lies in the top ten.

Donors were healthy HIV-negative adults with no recently reported acute infections or vaccinations. Only Caucasian adults living in Nashville, Tennessee, USA were represented among the donors. CD4+ T cells were enriched by magnetic negative selection, after which naive cells were positively selected on CD45RA and the negative fraction was taken as the memory subset. Blood was obtained by leukapheresis, after which PBMCs were separated by Ficoll-Histopaque density gradient centrifugation and cryopreserved in liquid nitrogen vapor phase. Purity and quantity of every magnetically sorted T cell population were checked by analytical flow cytometry. Each sorted fraction had its genomic DNA isolated and then quantified by UV absorbance on a Nanodrop 2000c.

This sequence uses TRBV7-8 and TRBJ2-7, with the identity of the D gene unclear. The clonotype was recovered from a man aged 30-40 years in good health. Sequencing was performed on naive CD4+ T cells sorted from blood. According to the study, the label for this sample's cell subset or site signals: CD45RA+ positively selected. The sequence in DNA is TGTGCCAGCAGCTTAAGTTGGGGTGGAAATTACGAGCAGTACTTC. It specifies CASSLSWGGNYEQYF.